A selection of T cell receptor beta chains follows, all from one sample in a study of blood T cells in healthy people across ages. TCRdb redid the calling of the 5' RACE reads with MiXCR, one entry per CDR3 protein. The repertoire holds roughly 2 million distinct CDR3 sequences, about 50% seen once, with 2.1% in the top ten. The sample was blood. All receptors come from a middle-aged woman in good health. Each CDR3 is given without its conserved first and last residue. D genes are given only for firm matches.

v_gene: TRBV7-6
d_gene: -
CDR3aa: ASRGGGGVNEQF

v_gene: TRBV6-2/TRBV6-3
d_gene: -
CDR3aa: ASSYSAPIEQF

v_gene: TRBV5-1
d_gene: TRBD1
CDR3aa: ASSQRQGQGYEQY

v_gene: TRBV4-3
d_gene: TRBD2
CDR3aa: ASSQVLYGEASGQSYNEQF

v_gene: TRBV18
d_gene: -
CDR3aa: ASSPGTQETQF

v_gene: TRBV29-1
d_gene: -
CDR3aa: SVDASYGYT

v_gene: TRBV6-1
d_gene: -
CDR3aa: ASSPPDVYYGYT

v_gene: TRBV7-2
d_gene: TRBD1
CDR3aa: ASSWDRVVSNEQF

v_gene: TRBV27
d_gene: -
CDR3aa: ASSTARTSESYEQY

v_gene: TRBV3-1
d_gene: -
CDR3aa: ASSSMEDEQF

v_gene: TRBV11-3
d_gene: -
CDR3aa: ASSPGQRAGSTDTQY

v_gene: TRBV5-1
d_gene: TRBD2
CDR3aa: ASSQGRTSGAGDTQY

v_gene: TRBV27
d_gene: TRBD2
CDR3aa: ASSSLSGGARTQY

v_gene: TRBV6-2/TRBV6-3
d_gene: -
CDR3aa: ASSGMVGAQETQY

v_gene: TRBV7-9
d_gene: -
CDR3aa: ASSLGTTRGYT

v_gene: TRBV4-2
d_gene: TRBD1
CDR3aa: ASSQALGGGHEQY

v_gene: TRBV4-3
d_gene: TRBD1
CDR3aa: ASSQEFWDRVIQY

v_gene: TRBV7-2
d_gene: -
CDR3aa: ASSVESGYTQY

v_gene: TRBV7-2
d_gene: TRBD2
CDR3aa: ASSLEGGSGGSYEQY

v_gene: TRBV7-2
d_gene: -
CDR3aa: ASSLGRGVGLYSPLH

v_gene: TRBV20-1
d_gene: -
CDR3aa: SARDWTGAGANVLT

v_gene: TRBV4-3
d_gene: -
CDR3aa: ASGQGGRGFDGYT